This is a list of T cell receptor beta chains from one sample in a study of preoperative IRX-2 immunotherapy in early breast cancer. Method: immunoSEQ multiplex PCR; TCRdb's copy keeps in-frame clones and lacks some. The profile shows around 62,000 clones, approximately 95% of them singletons. The sample here was taken from a patient treated with IRX-2 immunotherapy. The receptors originated from a human donor with breast cancer. The CDR3 runs from the conserved cysteine through the conserved F or W. A D gene is named only where the DNA matches it firmly. Rows give clone size only sometimes, using once, few, many, or a class for an expanded clone.

clone_size d_call cdr3_length j_call v_call cdr3_nt cdr3_aa
NA NA 16 TRBJ2-7 TRBV7-2 TGTGCCAGCAGCTCGAGTCATGGGGGGATGTCCTACGAGCAGTACTTC CASSSSHGGMSYEQYF
NA TRBD1 13 TRBJ1-4 TRBV19 TGTGCCACCTCACAGGGGGCAGGGGAAAAACTGTTTTTT CATSQGAGEKLFF
NA NA 12 TRBJ2-2 TRBV7-9 TGTGCCAGCAGCATATACACCGGGGAGCTGTTTTTT CASSIYTGELFF
NA TRBD1 13 TRBJ2-1 TRBV2 TGTGCCAGCATACAGGGGGCTAGGAATGAGCAGTTCTTC CASIQGARNEQFF
NA NA 11 TRBJ1-2 TRBV20-1 TGCAGTGAGGGGTCCCAGGCTGGCTACACCTTC CSEGSQAGYTF
NA NA 15 TRBJ1-4 TRBV5-5 TGTGCCGCCCAAGATGACGGGACATCAGATGAAAAACTGTTTTTT CAAQDDGTSDEKLFF
NA NA 14 TRBJ1-6 TRBV6-4 TGTGCCAGCAGTGCAGAAGGGATTGGTTCACCCCTCCACTTT CASSAEGIGSPLHF
NA NA 14 TRBJ2-2 TRBV6-5 TGTGCCAGCAGTAGACCTTATTACACCGGGGAGCTGTTTTTT CASSRPYYTGELFF
NA NA 12 TRBJ2-3 TRBV9 TGTGCCAGCAGCGCCCGGGGGGATACGCAGTATTTT CASSARGDTQYF
NA NA 14 TRBJ1-1 TRBV4-1 TGCGCCAGCAGCCAAGACCTCCCGAACACTGAAGCTTTCTTT CASSQDLPNTEAFF
NA NA 16 TRBJ1-5 TRBV7-2 TGTGCCAGCAGCTTAGTCGGTCCGTTAGGCAATCAGCCCCAGCATTTT CASSLVGPLGNQPQHF
NA NA 12 TRBJ1-1 TRBV6-1 TGTGCCAGCAGTGAAAGATGGGGGGCAGCTTTCTTT CASSERWGAAFF
NA NA 17 TRBJ2-2 TRBV4-1 TGCGCCAGCAGCCTCCTCATAGGGCTTTTAGGGACCGGGGAGCTGTTTTTT CASSLLIGLLGTGELFF
NA NA 18 TRBJ2-3 TRBV27 TGTGCCAGCAGTCGGGCTGGGGGCCCTTCTACTTTTCGAGATACGCAGTATTTT CASSRAGGPSTFRDTQYF
NA NA 13 TRBJ1-5 TRBV6-5 TGTGCCAGCAGTTACTCGGACACCCAGCCCCAGCATTTT CASSYSDTQPQHF
NA NA 16 TRBJ1-5 TRBV28 TGTGCCAGCAGCTTCCAAAGGGGAGGTACTAATCAGCCCCAGCATTTT CASSFQRGGTNQPQHF
NA NA 14 TRBJ1-1 TRBV9 TGTGCCAGCAGCCTAGGGGTAGGCGGCACTGAAGCTTTCTTT CASSLGVGGTEAFF
once NA 12 TRBJ2-1 TRBV25-1 TGTGCCAGCACACAGAGAGGGGGTGAGCAGTTCTTC CASTQRGGEQFF